The 21 T cell receptor beta chains below were found in one sample sequenced in a study of CD8 T cells in Susac syndrome. The authors reverse transcribed roughly 0.5 to 1 ug RNA with random hexamers. Via MiXCR, TCRdb re-called the immunoSEQ multiplex PCR reads, giving one row per CDR3 protein. The repertoire holds around 71,000 distinct CDR3 sequences, 90% to 95% seen once, with less than 0.16% in the top ten. Specimen: CD4+ T cells from PBMCs. These receptors were obtained from a human donor with Susac syndrome.

This chain connects TRBV5-6 to TRBJ2-3; a weak D match, TRBD1 (6 bases). This CDR3 has 13 residues. Trimming shortened V by 1 base and J by 5 bases, and 8 bases separated the two germline ends. Germline-derived CDR1 and CDR2 are SGHDT and YYEEEE. CDR3 in amino acids: CASSLKGEDTQYF. CDR3 DNA sequence: TGTGCCAGCAGCTTGAAGGGGGAAGATACGCAGTATTTT.

The CDR3 DNA follows: TGTGCCAGCAGCCAAGATCCGCTAGCGAACACTGAAGCTTTCTTT. Amino acids: CASSQDPLANTEAFF. The chain is built from TRBV14 and TRBJ1-1; no clear D. This CDR3 spans 15 amino acids. Trimming left V 0 bases short and J 1 base short, with 9 bases between. Per germline, CDR1 SGHDN and CDR2 FVKESK.

This chain links TRBV2 with TRBJ1-6; D may be TRBD1 (5 bases). The ends were cut back, 3 bases at V and 6 bases at J, with 12 bases in the middle. Germline V lookup: CDR1 SNHLY, CDR2 FYNNEI. CDR3 length: 15 residues. The DNA of the CDR3 is TGTGCCAGCAGTGATGAAGGGACTTTTAATTCACCCCTCCACTTT. Its protein product is CASSDEGTFNSPLHF.

V usage is TRBV12-3 or TRBV12-4 and J usage is TRBJ2-4; TRBD2 might be the D (5 bases). The CDR3 runs 18 residues. The V gene lost 2 bases and the J gene lost 0 bases, with 17 bases spanning the gap. The CDR3 protein is CASSLSLGLRLAKNIQYF. Written as DNA, the CDR3 is TGTGCCAGCAGTTTAAGTCTTGGACTTCGCCTAGCCAAAAACATTCAGTACTTC.

The chain couples TRBV2 to TRBJ2-1, with D maybe TRBD1 (6 bases). Trimming pared 11 bases from V and 6 bases from J, leaving 20 bases between. The CDR3 covers 14 residues. CDR1 is SNHLY, CDR2 FYNNEI, per germline. As DNA, the CDR3 is TGTGCCTCCCAGTTCAGGGGTGTCGTCAATGAGCAGTTCTTC. Amino acid sequence: CASQFRGVVNEQFF.

V and J are TRBV5-1 and TRBJ2-3; 9 nucleotides agree with TRBD2. Looked up from germline, CDR1 is SGHRS and CDR2 is YFSETQ. CDR3 length: 15 amino acids. Trimming removed 3 bases from V and 0 bases from J; junction bases left unmatched: 2. CDR3 region: CASSWTSVSTDTQYF. CDR3 in DNA: TGCGCCAGCAGCTGGACTAGCGTGAGCACAGATACGCAGTATTTT. Looking up the rest from reference TRBV5-1 and TRBJ2-3 gives the full variable domain: KAGVTQTPRYLIKTRGQQVTLSCSPISGHRSVSWYQQTPGQGLQFLFEYFSETQRNKGNFPGRFSGRQFSNSRSEMNVSTLELGDSALYLCASSWTSVSTDTQYFGPGTRLTVL.

This chain uses TRBV7-2 with TRBJ2-5; 13 positions match TRBD2. The CDR3 is made up of 15 amino acids. The V gene end was trimmed by 3 bases and the J gene end by 5 bases; junction bases not matched to a gene: 3. Germline V CDR1 and CDR2: SGHTA, FQGNSA. This CDR3 reads CASSFGLAGVETQYF. CDR3 nucleotide sequence: TGTGCCAGCAGCTTTGGACTAGCGGGGGTGGAGACCCAGTACTTC.

The gene calls are TRBV18 and TRBJ2-7; no clear D gene. Germline assignment: CDR1 KGHSH and CDR2 LQKENI. CDR3 length: 14 amino acids. Trimming pared 2 bases from V and 3 bases from J, leaving 11 bases between. The CDR3 spells CASSPSVRSYEQYF. The CDR3 coding sequence is TGTGCCAGCTCACCAAGTGTCAGGAGCTACGAGCAGTACTTC. Combining the CDR3 with reference TRBV18 and TRBJ2-7 gives the whole variable domain NAGVMQNPRHLVRRRGQEARLRCSPMKGHSHVYWYRQLPEEGLKFMVYLQKENIIDESGMPKERFSAEFPKEGPSILRIQQVVRGDSAAYFCASSPSVRSYEQYFGPGTRLTVT.

The V gene is TRBV20-1, the J gene TRBJ1-2, with D possibly being TRBD1 (6 bases). Germline V gene lookup returns CDR1 DFQATT and CDR2 SNEGSKA (reference sequence). The germline V and J ends were trimmed by 0 bases and 8 bases, with 13 bases remaining between them. The CDR3 runs to 13 residues. CDR3 residues: CSARDWTDGGYTF. The CDR3 DNA reads as TGCAGTGCTAGAGATTGGACAGACGGAGGCTACACCTTC.

The chain carries TRBV4-3 and TRBJ1-2, with D possibly being TRBD1 (5 bases). Per germline, CDR1 LGHNA and CDR2 YSLEER. This CDR3 comprises 16 residues. V lost 1 base and J 4 bases, leaving 16 bases between the germline ends. CDR3 in amino acids: CASSQGVSAGSYGYTF. The DNA for the CDR3 is TGCGCCAGCAGCCAAGGGGTGTCTGCAGGGAGCTATGGCTACACCTTC.

This clonotype was observed a single time. The CDR3 region has the DNA TGTGCCAGCAGCCCCACGTACAGGCCAACTAATGAAAAACTGTTTTTT. Translation: CASSPTYRPTNEKLFF. V and J are TRBV7-2 and TRBJ1-4, with a tentative D call TRBD1 (5 bases). Trimming took 5 bases from V and 0 from J, leaving 13 bases between them. The CDR3 covers 16 residues. CDR1 is SGHTA and CDR2 is FQGNSA in the germline V gene.

The V call is TRBV4-1, the J call TRBJ2-3; 9 positions agree with TRBD2. The CDR3 is 16 amino acids. Germline V gene lookup returns CDR1 MGHRA and CDR2 YSYEKL. The junction had 4 bases not matched to a gene; V was cut back by 0 bases and J by 3 bases. Here the CDR3 reads CASSQDPSGATDTQYF. The CDR3 coding sequence is TGCGCCAGCAGCCAAGACCCTAGCGGGGCGACAGATACGCAGTATTTT.

This chain joins TRBV7-2 and TRBJ1-1; TRBD1 might be the D (5 bases). The V and J ends lost 0 bases and 10 bases respectively, with 15 bases between them. The V gene's germline CDR1 is SGHTA and CDR2 FQGNSA. This CDR3 contains 14 residues. The CDR3 here is CASSLALPGRGAFF. Here the CDR3 DNA reads TGTGCCAGCAGCTTAGCGCTCCCGGGGAGGGGAGCTTTCTTT.

This clonotype was seen once. The chain uses TRBV9 and TRBJ2-3; TRBD2 is a possible D gene (6 bases). The V end was cut by 4 bases, the J end by 2 bases, with 23 bases between. Germline lookup yields CDR1 SGDLS and CDR2 YYNGEE. This CDR3 has 18 residues. Written as DNA, the CDR3 is TGTGCCAGCAGCACCAACCGGAGGGCAGAGCCCCTCACAGATACGCAGTATTTT. This encodes CASSTNRRAEPLTDTQYF.

The genes are TRBV18 and TRBJ2-5; the match to TRBD1 covers 11 bases. V was clipped by 0 bases and J by 5 bases; unmatched bases: 14. The CDR3 has 19 residues. CDR1 is KGHSH and CDR2 is LQKENI in the germline V gene. CDR3 nucleotide sequence: TGTGCCAGCTCACCACCGATGGGACAGGGGGACGTTTCGGGTGAGACCCAGTACTTC. Translation: CASSPPMGQGDVSGETQYF.

The CDR3 reads CASSEITGATLNSPLHF. The CDR3 nucleotides read TGTGCCAGCAGTGAAATTACAGGGGCCACTCTGAATTCACCCCTCCACTTT. J is TRBJ1-6 and V is TRBV25-1, with TRBD1 identical over 7 bases. CDR3 length: 17 residues. V lost 2 bases, J lost 7 bases, and 11 bases stayed unmatched. Looked up from germline, CDR1 is MGHDK and CDR2 is SYGVNS.

This clonotype came up once. The chain links TRBV7-2 to TRBJ2-7, with 9 bases that match TRBD1. Germline V gene lookup returns CDR1 SGHTA and CDR2 FQGNSA. The CDR3 is 16 amino acids. Trimming took 1 base from V and 3 from J; bases not matched to a gene: 7. The CDR3 sequence is CASSLDLRDRDYEQYF. In DNA, the CDR3 is TGTGCCAGCAGCTTAGATCTCCGGGACAGGGACTACGAGCAGTACTTC.

This clonotype has just a few counts. CDR3 DNA: TGTGCGAGTAAGCGGGCGGCCTCTGAAAAGCAGTACTTC. Translating it yields CASKRAASEKQYF. This chain connects TRBV30 to TRBJ2-7; the D gene is possibly TRBD2 (6 bases). From germline, CDR1 is GTSNPN and CDR2 SVGIG (reference sequence). This CDR3 is built from 13 residues.

The gene calls are TRBV18 and TRBJ2-4; 8 bases align to TRBD1. Germline V gene lookup returns CDR1 KGHSH and CDR2 LQKENI. The CDR3 totals 14 residues. Trimming at V came to 3 bases and at J to 3 bases, leaving 1 base not matched to a gene. The CDR3 protein is CASSPDRVKNIQYF. The CDR3 region has the DNA TGTGCCAGCTCACCGGACAGGGTCAAAAACATTCAGTACTTC.

This rearrangement joins TRBV5-1 to TRBJ2-1; D not resolved. The germline V and J ends were trimmed by 1 base and 1 base, with 9 bases remaining between them. Germline CDR1 SGHRS, CDR2 YFSETQ. The CDR3 length is 15 residues. CDR3 amino acids: CASSLSDNSYNEQFF. CDR3 nucleotides: TGCGCCAGCAGCTTGTCAGACAATTCCTACAATGAGCAGTTCTTC. Full variable domain (outside the CDR3, taken from reference TRBV5-1 and TRBJ2-1): KAGVTQTPRYLIKTRGQQVTLSCSPISGHRSVSWYQQTPGQGLQFLFEYFSETQRNKGNFPGRFSGRQFSNSRSEMNVSTLELGDSALYLCASSLSDNSYNEQFFGPGTRLTVL.

The chain carries TRBV10-3 and TRBJ1-5; TRBD1 aligns across 9 bases. The junction had 5 bases not matched to a gene; V was cut back by 8 bases and J by 0 bases. CDR1 and CDR2 from the germline V gene are ENHRY and SYGVKD. CDR3 length: 15 residues. CDR3 sequence (DNA): TGTGCCATCGGGGACAGGGATTATAGCAATCAGCCCCAGCATTTT. It is translated as CAIGDRDYSNQPQHF.